What follows is one TCR beta chain and its context. CDR3 length: 15 amino acids. J gave up 8 bases and V 6 bases, and 8 bases lay outside the gene matches. Germline V lookup: CDR1 MDHEN, CDR2 SYDVKM. This specimen belongs to a study of blood T cell repertoires in COVID-19. Assay used: immunoSEQ multiplex PCR; TCRdb lists only in-frame clones, some missing. The data hold more than 350,000 clones, with 88% observed a single time. The chain combines TRBV28 with TRBJ1-4, with 11 nucleotides matching TRBD1. Sequenced: PBMCs or T cells enriched from blood (not recorded which). The source of this sequence is a young woman who had been exposed to COVID-19. The CDR3 sequence is CASSPPDRGREKLFF. The CDR3 nucleotides read TGTGCCAGCAGCCCCCCGGACAGGGGGCGAGAAAAACTGTTTTTT. The full variable domain, rest sourced from reference TRBV28 and TRBJ1-4, is DVKVTQSSRYLVKRTGEKVFLECVQDMDHENMFWYRQDPGLGLRLIYFSYDVKMKEKGDIPEGYSVSREKKERFSLILESASTNQTSMYLCASSPPDRGREKLFFGSGTQLSVL.